What follows describes a single T cell receptor beta chain. The antigen is unknown. CDR3 size: 14 residues. Trimming left V 3 bases short and J 2 bases short, with 9 bases between. From germline, CDR1 is SGDLS and CDR2 YYNGEE. These data are taken from a study of cytomegalovirus exposure and HLA in healthy donors. Primers: 60 Vbeta forward and 13 Jbeta reverse. TCRdb's copy holds only in-frame clones and misses some; the assay was immunoSEQ multiplex PCR. The table records about 98,000 clones, about 81% of them present only once. All the people who gave samples were healthy bone marrow donors. Points from the study as a whole: HLA alleles were associated with roughly 15,000 TCR beta sequences in a later analysis at 0.05 false discovery rate. Later on, an analysis found that several of the most significant clusters appeared to be linked to common viral pathogens, which included parvovirus B19. Researchers catalogued about 150 TCR beta chains as cytomegalovirus-associated.

This chain connects TRBV9 to TRBJ2-1, with a tentative D call TRBD2 (5 bases). Sample: PBMCs. The sequence was collected from a man in his forties in good health and CMV-seronegative. The CDR3 reads CASSAPGTYNEQFF. The CDR3, as DNA: TGTGCCAGCAGCGCACCGGGAACCTACAATGAGCAGTTCTTC.